These 4 T cell receptor beta chains came from one sample sequenced in a study of technical replicates of blood from four donors. Data came from immunoSEQ multiplex PCR; TCRdb stores just in-frame clones and leaves some out. The table records about 50,000 clones, 90% to 95% of them present only once. The sample comprised PBMCs. All receptors come from a human donor in good health. Some clones in this sample may be carry-over from other donors' samples.

The chain recombines TRBV7-2 with TRBJ1-3, with 9 bases that match TRBD1. The CDR3 is made up of 16 amino acids. The ends lost 4 bases at V and 1 base at J; junction bases unmatched: 5. The germline CDR1 and CDR2 sequences are SGHTA and FQGNSA. CDR3 amino acids: CASSSEQGASGNTIYF. The CDR3 region has the DNA TGTGCCAGCAGCTCCGAACAGGGGGCTTCTGGAAACACCATATATTTT.

The rearrangement joins TRBV12-5 to TRBJ1-6; weak D call: TRBD1 (5 bases). CDR3 size: 14 residues. Germline V gene lookup returns CDR1 LGHNT and CDR2 FRNRAP. With 3 bases removed from V and 9 bases from J, the gap between germline ends came to 12 bases. The CDR3 protein is CASGFAPGASPLHF. CDR3 coding DNA: TGTGCTAGTGGTTTTGCTCCTGGGGCTTCACCCCTCCACTTT.

This rearrangement joins TRBV4-3 to TRBJ1-1; 7 nucleotides align to TRBD1. Trimming took 3 bases from V and 3 from J; bases not matched to a gene: 4. The germline CDR1 and CDR2 sequences are LGHNA and YSLEER. The CDR3 consists of 14 residues. The CDR3 DNA sequence: TGCGCCAGCAGCCAGGAAACAGGGGACACTGAAGCTTTCTTT. Its translation is CASSQETGDTEAFF.

The chain joins TRBV20-1 to TRBJ2-1, with D tentatively TRBD2 (5 bases). This CDR3 is 11 amino acids long. Germline V gene lookup returns CDR1 DFQATT and CDR2 SNEGSKA (reference sequence). The V and J ends lost 0 bases and 10 bases respectively, with 7 bases between them. CDR3 DNA sequence: TGCAGTGCTAGAGAAACGGGGGAGCAGTTCTTC. Translation gives CSARETGEQFF.